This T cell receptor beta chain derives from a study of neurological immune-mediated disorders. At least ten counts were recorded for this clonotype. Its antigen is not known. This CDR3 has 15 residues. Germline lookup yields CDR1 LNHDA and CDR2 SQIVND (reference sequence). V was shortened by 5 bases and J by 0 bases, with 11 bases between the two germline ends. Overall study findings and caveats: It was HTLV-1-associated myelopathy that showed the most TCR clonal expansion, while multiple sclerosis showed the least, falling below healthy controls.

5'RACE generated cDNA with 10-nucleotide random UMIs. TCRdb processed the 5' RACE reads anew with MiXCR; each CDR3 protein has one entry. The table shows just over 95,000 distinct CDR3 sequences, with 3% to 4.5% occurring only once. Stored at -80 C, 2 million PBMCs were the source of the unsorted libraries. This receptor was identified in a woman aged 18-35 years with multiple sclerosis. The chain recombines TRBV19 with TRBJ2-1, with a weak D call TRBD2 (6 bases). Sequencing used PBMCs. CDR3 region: CASSSLAYSYNEQFF. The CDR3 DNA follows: TGTGCCAGTAGTTCTCTAGCGTACTCCTACAATGAGCAGTTCTTC.